This T cell receptor beta chain was obtained from a study of CD8 T cells in ankylosing spondylitis. Notes on the study in general: Ankylosing spondylitis blood appeared to be characterized by a TCR beta motif of eight highly homologous variants. Clones linked to disease, bearing a CD8+ phenotype, were relatively rare in peripheral blood. Both synovial fluid and blood in reactive arthritis had previously been reported to carry some motif variants.

One entry per CDR3 protein, called by TCRdb with MiXCR from the 5' RACE reads. The table includes 500,000 to 650,000 distinct CDR3 sequences, about 5.7% detected once. The ends were cut back, 3 bases at V and 6 bases at J, with 10 bases in the middle. The V gene's germline CDR1 is SGDLS and CDR2 YYNGEE. This CDR3 is built from 13 residues. This clonotype was counted many times. Antigen unknown. Sequencing used blood, either unsorted or a sorted T cell fraction (not recorded which). The TCR sequence derives from a male donor with ankylosing spondylitis. The chain joins TRBV9 to TRBJ1-3; D not resolved. The CDR3 bases are TGTGCCAGCAGCGCGGGGAAGATAAACACCATATATTTT. Protein product: CASSAGKINTIYF.